This TCR beta chain is from a study of technical replicates of blood from a few donors. J lost 3 bases, V lost 0 bases, and 2 bases had no gene match. Germline loops: CDR1 MGHRA, CDR2 YSYEKL. This CDR3 region has 15 residues. Repertoires were generated with immunoSEQ multiplex PCR, while TCRdb's copy carries only in-frame clones and drops some. The sample holds 9,000 to 15,000 clones; around 93% are singletons and the top ten take 7.5% to 9%. V usage is TRBV4-1 and J usage is TRBJ2-1; TRBD2 agrees at 7 bases. The sequencing sample was made of PBMCs. This receptor was obtained from a human donor in good health. This chain's CDR3 is CASSQDGRSYNEQFF. CDR3 nucleotide sequence: TGCGCCAGCAGCCAAGACGGGAGGAGCTACAATGAGCAGTTCTTC.